The 32 T cell receptor beta chains below were found in one sample sequenced in a study of blood T cell repertoires in COVID-19. Sequencing used immunoSEQ multiplex PCR; TCRdb keeps in-frame clones, though not all of them. Of more than 450,000 clones listed, roughly 87% are singletons. The sequencing input was PBMCs or T cells enriched from blood (not recorded which). The receptors were sampled from a woman in her late teens or twenties who had recovered from COVID-19.

The V and J genes are TRBV5-1 and TRBJ1-1, with D unresolved. CDR1 is SGHRS and CDR2 is YFSETQ in the germline V gene. This CDR3 is 15 amino acids long. V was trimmed by 0 bases and J by 4 bases, leaving 13 bases between them. CDR3 protein: CASSLERRGITEAFF. The CDR3 DNA sequence: TGCGCCAGCAGCTTGGAACGTCGGGGTATCACTGAAGCTTTCTTT.

There are a few counts of this clone. This sequence joins TRBV2 and TRBJ1-1; perhaps TRBD1 as D (5 bases). Germline CDR1 SNHLY, CDR2 FYNNEI. Trimming shortened V by 0 bases and J by 0 bases, and 8 bases separated the two germline ends. The CDR3 spans 15 residues. CDR3 nucleotides: TGTGCCAGCAGTGAAGCAAGGGGCCTGAACACTGAAGCTTTCTTT. Its protein product is CASSEARGLNTEAFF.

The V call is TRBV11-2, the J call TRBJ1-3; maybe TRBD1 (6 bases). Germline V gives CDR1 SGHAT, CDR2 FQNNGV. The CDR3 is 15 amino acids. V was trimmed by 5 bases and J by 3 bases, leaving 14 bases between them. The CDR3 bases are TGTGCCAGCAGCCCGGACAGCCTAATTGGAAACACCATATATTTT. This sequence encodes CASSPDSLIGNTIYF.

J is TRBJ2-2 and V is TRBV20-1; 8 bases agree with TRBD2. V was clipped by 3 bases and J by 7 bases; unmatched bases: 7. The CDR3 has 14 residues. CDR1 DFQATT and CDR2 SNEGSKA come from the germline V gene (reference sequence). The CDR3 here is CSASYGGASGELFF. The CDR3 nucleotides read TGCAGTGCTAGTTACGGGGGGGCCAGCGGGGAGCTGTTTTTT.

V is TRBV18 and J is TRBJ2-7, with D perhaps TRBD1 (5 bases). CDR1 and CDR2 from the germline V gene are KGHSH and LQKENI. The V gene lost 0 bases and the J gene lost 3 bases, with 12 bases spanning the gap. The CDR3 has 15 amino acids. CDR3 amino acids: CASSPPRAGYYEQYF. In nucleotides, the CDR3 is TGTGCCAGCTCACCACCCCGGGCAGGGTACTACGAGCAGTACTTC.

The V gene is TRBV4-1, the J gene TRBJ2-7; D might be TRBD1 (5 bases). CDR1 and CDR2 (germline): MGHRA, YSYEKL. This CDR3 comprises 13 residues. Trimming took 4 bases from V and 8 from J, leaving 15 bases between them. In DNA, the CDR3 is TGCGCCAGCAGCCCGACCCGACAGTCGAAGCAGTACTTC. Amino acid sequence: CASSPTRQSKQYF.

The table lists this clone with a few counts. J is TRBJ2-2 and V is TRBV5-1; TRBD1 is a possible D gene (6 bases). The V end was cut by 6 bases, the J end by 5 bases, with 14 bases between. The CDR3 is 14 residues long. Germline V gives CDR1 SGHRS, CDR2 YFSETQ. CDR3 loop: CASTTDRRTGELFF. CDR3 in DNA: TGCGCCAGCACCACGGACAGAAGGACCGGGGAGCTGTTTTTT.

The chain links TRBV21-1 to TRBJ2-3; the DNA was not used to check the table's D call, TRBD2. TRBV21-1 is given as a pseudogene. CDR3 length: 16 amino acids. Here the CDR3 DNA reads TGTGCCAGCAGCAAAGAGGCCCCCGGGGGAACAGATACGCAGTATTTT. Amino acid sequence: CASSKEAPGGTDTQYF.

The V call is TRBV24-1, the J call TRBJ2-3; 8 nucleotides align to TRBD1. CDR1 is KGHDR and CDR2 is SFDVKD in the germline V gene. The CDR3 extends over 15 amino acids. Unmatched junction bases numbered 10, after V lost 4 bases and J lost 8 bases. As DNA, the CDR3 is TGTGCCACCAGTGACTCTCAGGGGGCGTCAGGTACGCAGTATTTT. This encodes CATSDSQGASGTQYF.

This clone occurred a few times. The J gene is TRBJ1-2, the V gene TRBV24-1; D gene ambiguous. V lost 3 bases, J lost 8 bases, and 9 bases lay in between. The CDR3 is made up of 12 amino acids. Germline lookup yields CDR1 KGHDR and CDR2 SFDVKD. As DNA, the CDR3 is TGTGCCACCAGTGATCCGGTGGAGGGCTACACCTTC. Translating gives CATSDPVEGYTF.

The chain couples TRBV27 to TRBJ1-4, with TRBD1 identical over 9 bases. Unmatched junction bases numbered 11, after V lost 5 bases and J lost 7 bases. This CDR3 contains 16 residues. Looked up from germline, CDR1 is MNHEY and CDR2 is SMNVEV (reference sequence). The CDR3: CASSTSTGGGFEKLFF. DNA for the CDR3: TGTGCCAGCAGTACATCCACAGGGGGCGGGTTTGAAAAACTGTTTTTT.

The chain has TRBV4-2 and TRBJ2-7, with 7 bases identical to TRBD1. In germline, CDR1 is LGHNA, CDR2 YNFKEQ. V trimming: 0 bases; J trimming: 2 bases; junction bases outside the gene matches: 7. The CDR3 has 16 residues. CDR3 DNA sequence: TGTGCCAGCAGCCAAGATCCAGGGGGACAGCCCTACGAGCAGTACTTC. Translated: CASSQDPGGQPYEQYF.

The gene calls are TRBV19 and TRBJ2-5; the D gene is possibly TRBD1 (6 bases). The length of the CDR3 is 13 residues. The V gene lost 3 bases and the J gene lost 2 bases, with 7 bases spanning the gap. The germline V gene has CDR1 LNHDA and CDR2 SQIVND (reference sequence). CDR3 DNA sequence: TGTGCCAGTAGTATGACAGGACAAGAGACCCAGTACTTC. Protein: CASSMTGQETQYF. The full variable domain, with the rest looked up from reference TRBV19 and TRBJ2-5, is DGGITQSPKYLFRKEGQNVTLSCEQNLNHDAMYWYRQDPGQGLRLIYYSQIVNDFQKGDIAEGYSVSREKKESFPLTVTSAQKNPTAFYLCASSMTGQETQYFGPGTRLLVL.

J is TRBJ2-5 and V is TRBV30; 10 bases match TRBD1. Losses at the gene ends were 1 base for V and 3 bases for J; bases not matched to a gene: 5. The CDR3 extends over 15 amino acids. Germline-derived CDR1 and CDR2 are GTSNPN and SVGIG (reference sequence). The CDR3 is CAWSDIGTGEETQYF. As DNA, the CDR3 is TGTGCCTGGAGTGATATAGGGACAGGGGAAGAGACCCAGTACTTC.

The chain has TRBV28 and TRBJ2-3; unclear D gene. The CDR3 is made up of 16 amino acids. The ends were cut back, 1 base at V and 6 bases at J, with 17 bases in the middle. Germline lookup yields CDR1 MDHEN and CDR2 SYDVKM. The CDR3 DNA is TGTGCCAGCAGTTTATTAATCAACCCTAGTGCGGATACGCAGTATTTT. Its protein is CASSLLINPSADTQYF.

The CDR3 sequence is CASSLGGRYQETQYF. Here the CDR3 DNA reads TGTGCCAGCAGCTTAGGCGGGCGGTACCAAGAGACCCAGTACTTC. The chain links TRBV7-9 to TRBJ2-5, with D possibly TRBD2 on 5 matching bases. The length of the CDR3 is 15 residues. Germline-derived CDR1 and CDR2 are SEHNR and FQNEAQ (reference sequence). The germline V and J ends were trimmed by 1 base and 0 bases, with 9 bases remaining between them.

This clone was seen more than once but under ten times. The gene calls are TRBV2 and TRBJ1-1; D perhaps matches TRBD1 (6 bases). The V gene's germline CDR1 is SNHLY and CDR2 FYNNEI. This CDR3 has 12 residues. Trimming removed 10 bases from V and 1 base from J, with 10 bases in between. As DNA, the CDR3 is TGTGCCACCCTGGGACAGAACACTGAAGCTTTCTTT. Translation: CATLGQNTEAFF.

V usage is TRBV3-1 (or the pseudogene TRBV3-2) and J usage is TRBJ2-3; TRBD2 agrees at 9 bases. The CDR3 runs to 19 residues. The V and J ends lost 1 base and 1 base, in that order; junction bases with no gene match: 12. The germline V gene has CDR1 LGHDT and CDR2 YNNKEL (reference sequence). CDR3 in DNA: TGTGCCAGCAGCCAAGGGGTAGCGGGGGAAACTCCGGGCACAGATACGCAGTATTTT. Translation gives CASSQGVAGETPGTDTQYF.

The gene calls are TRBV3-1 (or the pseudogene TRBV3-2) and TRBJ2-5; possible D gene TRBD1, 5 bases. CDR1 and CDR2 from the germline V gene are LGHDT and YNNKEL (reference sequence). CDR3 size: 13 residues. V was clipped by 0 bases and J by 3 bases, with 5 bases between them. The CDR3 nucleotides read TGTGCCAGCAGCCAAGACAGGGAAGAGACCCAGTACTTC. It translates to CASSQDREETQYF.

The rearrangement uses TRBV9 and TRBJ1-2; 7 bases agree with TRBD1. Germline loops: CDR1 SGDLS, CDR2 YYNGEE. The CDR3 is 16 residues long. After removal of 3 bases from V and 1 base from J, the junction contained 9 bases not matched to a gene. CDR3 nucleotide sequence: TGTGCCAGCAGCGCCGACCCGACAGGGAGTAACTATGGCTACACCTTC. Translating it yields CASSADPTGSNYGYTF.

V is TRBV19 and J is TRBJ1-2; TRBD1 matches 7 bases. The CDR3 runs to 12 residues. CDR1 is LNHDA, CDR2 SQIVND, per germline (reference sequence). The junction had 2 bases not matched to a gene; V was cut back by 6 bases and J by 4 bases. For the CDR3, the DNA is TGTGCCAGTAGAGACAGGGTCTATGGCTACACCTTC. It yields the protein CASRDRVYGYTF.

The chain employs TRBV19 and TRBJ2-7, with 11 bases aligning to TRBD2. CDR3 size: 15 residues. Germline CDR1 LNHDA, CDR2 SQIVND (reference sequence). J lost 1 base, V lost 5 bases, and 4 bases had no gene match. This chain's CDR3 is CASSLGTSGSYEQYF. For the CDR3, the DNA is TGTGCCAGTAGTTTAGGGACTAGCGGATCCTACGAGCAGTACTTC.

The chain uses TRBV6-5 and TRBJ1-5; the D is unclear. Germline CDR1 is MNHEY and CDR2 is SVGAGI. The CDR3 consists of 13 residues. The V and J ends lost 6 bases and 1 base respectively, with 7 bases between them. The CDR3 protein is CASRRESNQPQHF. The CDR3 coding sequence is TGTGCCAGCAGACGGGAAAGCAATCAGCCCCAGCATTTT.

V gene TRBV5-4 combines with J gene TRBJ2-2, with D possibly being TRBD2 (6 bases). Germline V gene sequence: CDR1 SGHNT, CDR2 YYREEE (reference sequence). V dropped 4 bases and J dropped 0 bases, with 13 bases sitting between them. This CDR3 comprises 16 residues. The CDR3 protein is CASSGLGGANTGELFF. CDR3 nucleotide sequence: TGTGCCAGCAGCGGGCTTGGAGGGGCGAACACCGGGGAGCTGTTTTTT.

V gene TRBV7-2 combines with J gene TRBJ2-1; the match to TRBD2 covers 12 bases. The trim removed 6 bases at V and 9 bases at J, leaving 6 bases unmatched. Germline CDR1 SGHTA, CDR2 FQGNSA. This CDR3 spans 14 amino acids. DNA of the CDR3: TGTGCCAGCAGGTATCCGGGACTAGCGGGTGAGCAGTTCTTC. Protein sequence: CASRYPGLAGEQFF.

The chain joins TRBV10-2 to TRBJ1-1, with D perhaps matching TRBD1 (5 bases). CDR3 length: 12 amino acids. V shed 8 bases and J shed 0 bases, with 7 bases lying between them. Germline V gives CDR1 WSHSY, CDR2 SAAADI. The chain's CDR3 is CASGGVNTEAFF. CDR3 in DNA: TGCGCCAGCGGGGGGGTGAACACTGAAGCTTTCTTT.

The chain carries TRBV5-1 and TRBJ1-1; D might be TRBD1 (5 bases). V was pared by 2 bases and J by 3 bases, with 8 bases between. This CDR3 spans 13 amino acids. CDR1 and CDR2 (germline): SGHRS, YFSETQ. The CDR3 region is CASSFREDTEAFF. Here the CDR3 DNA reads TGCGCCAGCAGCTTCAGGGAGGACACTGAAGCTTTCTTT.

The rearrangement uses TRBV6-5 and TRBJ2-7, with 7 bases that match TRBD1. Trimming removed 6 bases from V and 4 bases from J; junction bases left unmatched: 3. The CDR3 sequence is 12 residues long. Per germline, CDR1 MNHEY and CDR2 SVGAGI. CDR3 in DNA: TGTGCCAGCAGACGGGACAGTTACGAGCAGTACTTC. Its translation: CASRRDSYEQYF.

The rearrangement uses TRBV4-1 and TRBJ1-5; no definite D call. Trimming shortened V by 4 bases and J by 3 bases, and 7 bases separated the two germline ends. The CDR3 covers 13 residues. Germline V gene sequence: CDR1 MGHRA, CDR2 YSYEKL. The CDR3 sequence is CASSPGNNQPQHF. In nucleotides, the CDR3 is TGCGCCAGCAGCCCGGGAAACAATCAGCCCCAGCATTTT.

This clone has more than one count but fewer than ten. This chain connects TRBV14 to TRBJ2-3; the match to TRBD2 covers 13 bases. The CDR3 runs to 15 residues. The germline CDR1 and CDR2 sequences are SGHDN and FVKESK. Losses at the gene ends were 4 bases for V and 3 bases for J; bases not matched to a gene: 1. CDR3: CASSPLAGGTDTQYF. In DNA form, the CDR3 reads TGTGCCAGCAGCCCACTAGCGGGGGGGACAGATACGCAGTATTTT. Supplemented by reference TRBV14 and TRBJ2-3, the full variable domain reads EAGVTQFPSHSVIEKGQTVTLRCDPISGHDNLYWYRRVMGKEIKFLLHFVKESKQDESGMPNNRFLAERTGGTYSTLKVQPAELEDSGVYFCASSPLAGGTDTQYFGPGTRLTVL.

In its sample, this clone was seen many times. Written as DNA, the CDR3 is TGTGCCAGCAGCCCGATAGCGGGGGGATACAATGAGCAGTTCTTC. Its protein product is CASSPIAGGYNEQFF. This chain joins TRBV6-2 or TRBV6-3 and TRBJ2-1; 10 bases are shared with TRBD2. This CDR3 region has 15 residues. CDR1 is MNHEY and CDR2 is SVGEGT in the germline V gene. V was clipped by 6 bases and J by 4 bases; unmatched bases: 6.

J is TRBJ2-1 and V is TRBV2; TRBD2 matches at 8 bases. This CDR3 has 15 residues. V shed 6 bases, J shed 5 bases, and the junction held 9 bases outside the gene matches. The germline CDR1 and CDR2 sequences are SNHLY and FYNNEI. CDR3 in amino acids: CASSVTGGANNEQFF. The CDR3 coding sequence is TGTGCCAGCAGCGTTACGGGGGGGGCTAACAATGAGCAGTTCTTC.